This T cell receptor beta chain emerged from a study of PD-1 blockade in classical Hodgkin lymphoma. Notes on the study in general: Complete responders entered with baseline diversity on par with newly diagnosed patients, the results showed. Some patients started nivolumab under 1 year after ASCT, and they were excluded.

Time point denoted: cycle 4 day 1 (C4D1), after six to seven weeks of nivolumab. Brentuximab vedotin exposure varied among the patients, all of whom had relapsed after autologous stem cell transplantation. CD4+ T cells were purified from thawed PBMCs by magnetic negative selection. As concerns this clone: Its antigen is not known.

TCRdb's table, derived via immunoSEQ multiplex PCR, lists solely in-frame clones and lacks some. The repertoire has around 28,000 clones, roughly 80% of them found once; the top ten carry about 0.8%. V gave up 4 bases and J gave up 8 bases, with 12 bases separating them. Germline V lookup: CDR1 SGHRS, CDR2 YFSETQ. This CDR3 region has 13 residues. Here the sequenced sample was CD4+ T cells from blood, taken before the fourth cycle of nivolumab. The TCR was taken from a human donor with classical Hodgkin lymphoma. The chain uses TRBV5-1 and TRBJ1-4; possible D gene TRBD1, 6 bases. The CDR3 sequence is CASSPLTGEKLFF. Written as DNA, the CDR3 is TGCGCCAGCAGCCCGCTGACAGGCGAAAAACTGTTTTTT.